This record concerns one TCR beta chain sequence. V shed 2 bases and J shed 7 bases, with 9 bases lying between them. The CDR3 runs 13 residues. Germline CDR1 reads SGHTA; CDR2 reads FQGTGA. Individuals drawn from 20 to 25 US areas were roughly 18 to 95 years old. Cohort allocation depended upon clinical history that participants reported. This entry is derived from a study of blood T cell repertoires in COVID-19. The wider study: Acute and convalescent COVID-19 specimens originated in the United States, Italy and Spain.

Per the authors' pipeline: The authors estimated nucleated cell counts from reference gene primer amplification. Repertoires were generated with immunoSEQ multiplex PCR, while TCRdb's copy carries only in-frame clones and drops some. V and J calls and clone size follow that table, whereas D and trimming were derived from the DNA. The top ten hold about 9.8% of the sample, which has about 310,000 clones, about 91% seen once. Sequencing was done on a sample of PBMCs or T cells enriched from blood (not recorded which). The clonotype was recovered from a woman under 30 who had recovered from COVID-19. V is TRBV7-3 and J is TRBJ1-3, with D perhaps TRBD1 (5 bases). The CDR3 loop is CASSLAPGNTIYF. CDR3 in DNA: TGTGCCAGCAGCTTAGCCCCAGGGAACACCATATATTTT.